The present entry profiles one T cell receptor beta chain with its context. Its specificity is not known. TCRdb reprocessed the 5' RACE reads and stores each CDR3 protein as one record, lacking DNA. The sample has approximately 400,000 distinct CDR3 sequences. This sample stems from a study of monozygotic twins with inflammatory bowel disease. The CDR3 is 16 amino acids. Germline assignment: CDR1 SGHRS and CDR2 YFSETQ. Whole-study findings and limits: Those with IBD had lower TCRbeta diversity (inverse Simpson) than their healthy co-twins did.

This TCR was sampled from a human donor with ulcerative colitis or Crohn's disease, or a healthy co-twin of an affected twin (not recorded which). The sequenced sample consisted of blood. This sequence joins TRBV5-1 and TRBJ2-7; as DNA is missing, the TRBD1 call by TCRdb cannot be tested. The CDR3 reads CASSLRPTGSSYEQYF.